One sample yielded the 21 T cell receptor beta chains listed below, sequenced in a study of cytomegalovirus exposure and HLA in healthy donors. The PCR used 60 Vbeta and 13 Jbeta primers. Sequencing was performed with immunoSEQ multiplex PCR; in TCRdb, only in-frame clones are kept and a portion is missing. The sample table sets out 150,000 to 200,000 clones. The specimen was PBMCs. These receptors were taken from a woman between 18 and 29 years old in good health and CMV-seropositive.

V gene TRBV19 combines with J gene TRBJ1-5; 9 nucleotides align to TRBD1. Losses at the gene ends were 4 bases for V and 7 bases for J; bases not matched to a gene: 8. CDR1 is LNHDA and CDR2 is SQIVND in the germline V gene (reference sequence). There are 15 residues in the CDR3. The CDR3 nucleotides are TGTGCCAGTAGTAGCTCAGGGACAGGGAAACAGCCCCAGCATTTT. The encoded protein is CASSSSGTGKQPQHF.

The CDR3 spells CASSLQGSAYEQYF. CDR3 nucleotide sequence: TGTGCCAGCAGTTTACAGGGATCTGCCTACGAGCAGTACTTC. This chain uses TRBV27 with TRBJ2-7, with a possible D match to TRBD1 (5 bases). Per the germline V gene, CDR1 is MNHEY and CDR2 is SMNVEV (reference sequence). V was pared by 2 bases and J by 2 bases, with 10 bases between. CDR3 length: 14 amino acids.

CDR3: CAWSQARNQPQHF. Here the CDR3 DNA reads TGTGCCTGGAGCCAGGCTCGCAATCAGCCCCAGCATTTT. This rearrangement joins TRBV30 to TRBJ1-5, with D unresolved. The CDR3 covers 13 residues. Germline CDR1 is GTSNPN and CDR2 is SVGIG (reference sequence). Trimming cost V 3 bases and J 2 bases, with 8 bases left between them. The complete variable domain, with remaining parts taken from reference TRBV30 and TRBJ1-5, reads SQTIHQWPATLVQPVGSPLSLECTVEGTSNPNLYWYRQAAGRGLQLLFYSVGIGQISSEVPQNLSASRPQDRQFILSSKKLLLSDSGFYLCAWSQARNQPQHFGDGTRLSIL.

The chain joins TRBV11-3 to TRBJ2-2; 15 nucleotides line up with TRBD2. V lost 5 bases, J lost 6 bases, and 4 bases stayed unmatched. This CDR3 region has 16 residues. Per germline, CDR1 SGHNT and CDR2 YENEEA. The CDR3, as DNA: TGTGCCAGCAGCCCCAGGACTAGCGGGGGGGCCGGGGAGCTGTTTTTT. This sequence encodes CASSPRTSGGAGELFF.

This rearrangement joins TRBV7-2 to TRBJ2-2; D perhaps matches TRBD2 (5 bases). Per the germline V gene, CDR1 is SGHTA and CDR2 is FQGNSA. The CDR3 consists of 17 residues. The V gene lost 1 base and the J gene lost 1 base, with 13 bases spanning the gap. The chain's CDR3 is CASSLGGLALNTGELFF. DNA of the CDR3: TGTGCCAGCAGCTTAGGAGGGCTAGCCTTGAACACCGGGGAGCTGTTTTTT.

The V call is TRBV30, the J call TRBJ1-1, with 7 bases identical to TRBD1. The germline V gene encodes CDR1 GTSNPN and CDR2 SVGIG (reference sequence). This CDR3 comprises 14 residues. Trimming cost V 0 bases and J 3 bases; bases outside gene matches: 4. The CDR3 bases are TGTGCCTGGAGTGTCCCCAGGGGGGACACTGAAGCTTTCTTT. Its translation is CAWSVPRGDTEAFF.

The chain uses TRBV7-2 and TRBJ2-1; tentatively, D is TRBD2 (7 bases). The CDR3 covers 17 residues. Germline CDR1 is SGHTA and CDR2 is FQGNSA. V shed 0 bases and J shed 8 bases, with 20 bases lying between them. In nucleotides, the CDR3 is TGTGCCAGCAGCTTAGCGCTGGGGGGGCGGGGGCCCCATGAGCAGTTCTTC. This gives the protein CASSLALGGRGPHEQFF.

The chain recombines TRBV4-2 with TRBJ2-3, with unresolved D. CDR3 length equals 14 residues. V shed 0 bases and J shed 6 bases, with 10 bases lying between them. The germline gives CDR1 LGHNA, CDR2 YNFKEQ. The CDR3 sequence is CASSQDWPKDTQYF. CDR3 nucleotides: TGTGCCAGCAGCCAAGATTGGCCAAAGGATACGCAGTATTTT.

The rearrangement joins TRBV29-1 to TRBJ2-1; 9 bases line up with TRBD2. CDR1 and CDR2 from the germline V gene are SQVTM and ANQGSEA. The CDR3 length is 14 residues. With 2 bases clipped from V and 9 bases from J, the junction kept 8 bases outside the gene matches. The CDR3 DNA follows: TGCAGCGTTGAATATGCTAGCGGGAACAGTGAGCAGTTCTTC. Its protein product is CSVEYASGNSEQFF.

The chain joins TRBV7-8 to TRBJ1-2; 8 nucleotides line up with TRBD1. With 5 bases clipped from V and 4 bases from J, the junction kept 12 bases outside the gene matches. Germline V gene data show CDR1 as SGHVS and CDR2 as FQNEAQ. This CDR3 spans 16 amino acids. Here the CDR3 reads CASSPAIGQGAYGYTF. The CDR3, as DNA: TGTGCCAGCAGCCCTGCAATCGGCCAGGGGGCCTATGGCTACACCTTC.

This chain links TRBV5-4 with TRBJ1-3; 9 nucleotides agree with TRBD1. The CDR3 spans 14 residues. V gave up 4 bases and J gave up 8 bases; unmatched junction bases: 7. Looked up from germline, CDR1 is SGHNT and CDR2 is YYREEE (reference sequence). Written as DNA, the CDR3 is TGTGCCAGCAGCCAAACAGGGGGCAGAGACACCATATATTTT. Protein sequence: CASSQTGGRDTIYF.

The genes are TRBV5-6 and TRBJ2-1; 11 bases match TRBD2. The CDR3 totals 18 residues. J lost 5 bases, V lost 1 base, and 11 bases had no gene match. Germline CDR1 SGHDT, CDR2 YYEEEE. This chain's CDR3 is CASSLLAGGPLADNEQFF. The CDR3 region has the DNA TGTGCCAGCAGCTTGTTAGCGGGAGGGCCCCTGGCAGACAATGAGCAGTTCTTC.

Written as DNA, the CDR3 is TGTGCCAGCAGTCAAGAATACAGGGGAGCGACTGAAGCTTTCTTT. Amino acid sequence: CASSQEYRGATEAFF. The chain couples TRBV6-6 to TRBJ1-1; TRBD1 agrees at 7 bases. Germline CDR1 MNHNY, CDR2 SVGAGI (reference sequence). CDR3 length: 15 amino acids. V trimming: 5 bases; J trimming: 5 bases; junction bases outside the gene matches: 11.

The rearrangement links TRBV10-1 to TRBJ2-1; TRBD2 agrees at 13 bases. This CDR3 is built from 15 residues. Unmatched junction bases numbered 6, after V lost 5 bases and J lost 8 bases. The germline V gene encodes CDR1 WNHNN and CDR2 SYGVQD (reference sequence). The CDR3 bases are TGCGCCAGCAGTCCTGGACTAGCGGGAGTCGATGAGCAGTTCTTC. It codes for CASSPGLAGVDEQFF.

This chain connects TRBV6-1 to TRBJ2-3, with TRBD1 as a possible D gene (5 bases). The CDR3 is made up of 13 amino acids. V lost 1 base, J lost 11 bases, and 13 bases lay in between. Per germline, CDR1 MNHNS and CDR2 SASEGT. The DNA of the CDR3 is TGTGCCAGCAGTGAAGTCAGGGTAAGACAGCAGTATTTT. This sequence encodes CASSEVRVRQQYF.

The J gene is TRBJ2-5, the V gene TRBV6-1; 14 nucleotides match TRBD2. V gave up 4 bases and J gave up 5 bases; unmatched junction bases: 9. This CDR3 has 17 amino acids. Germline V CDR1 and CDR2: MNHNS, SASEGT. CDR3 nucleotides: TGTGCCAGCAGTGCCTTAAGACTAGCGGGGGGGCGGGAGACCCAGTACTTC. Its translation is CASSALRLAGGRETQYF.

V is TRBV25-1 and J is TRBJ1-5; 10 bases align to TRBD1. The J segment lost 4 bases and the V segment lost 5 bases, leaving 8 bases of the junction unmatched. This CDR3 comprises 16 residues. Germline V gene data show CDR1 as MGHDK and CDR2 as SYGVNS. DNA of the CDR3: TGTGCCAGCAGTCCCGCCGGGACAGGGGATAATCAGCCCCAGCATTTT. The encoded protein is CASSPAGTGDNQPQHF.

The CDR3 reads CASSQADRAWYGYTF. The CDR3, as DNA: TGTGCCAGCAGTCAAGCAGACAGGGCTTGGTATGGCTACACCTTC. V is TRBV7-2 and J is TRBJ1-2; TRBD1 agrees at 7 bases. CDR1 is SGHTA and CDR2 is FQGNSA in the germline V gene. Germline trimming cut 6 bases from V and 5 bases from J; bases unmatched to any gene: 12. This CDR3 is 15 amino acids long.

This chain links TRBV5-6 with TRBJ1-2, with 7 bases fitting TRBD1. The CDR3 totals 12 residues. Trimming at V came to 7 bases and at J to 8 bases, leaving 8 bases not matched to a gene. Germline loops: CDR1 SGHDT, CDR2 YYEEEE. CDR3 sequence (DNA): TGTGCCAGCGGTAGACAGGGTCAGGGCTACACCTTC. It translates to CASGRQGQGYTF.

The CDR3 sequence: CASSWTGRNSPLHF. The DNA of the CDR3 is TGCGCCAGCAGTTGGACAGGGCGGAATTCACCCCTCCACTTT. The chain couples TRBV4-1 to TRBJ1-6; TRBD1 matches 8 bases. Germline CDR1 reads MGHRA; CDR2 reads YSYEKL. Trimming took 6 bases from V and 7 from J; bases not matched to a gene: 5. The CDR3 has 14 amino acids.

The chain employs TRBV9 and TRBJ1-4; D may be TRBD1 (5 bases). Trimming took off 5 bases at V and 5 bases at J, with 22 bases between the two ends. CDR3 length: 17 amino acids. Germline V CDR1 and CDR2: SGDLS, YYNGEE. The CDR3 DNA follows: TGTGCCAGCAGTGCCGGACACCTCGGGCAATGGAATGAAAAACTGTTTTTT. This codes for CASSAGHLGQWNEKLFF.